This T cell receptor beta chain was recovered during a study of brain T cells in children with intractable seizures. Sequencing was performed with immunoSEQ multiplex PCR; in TCRdb, only in-frame clones are kept and a portion is missing. The sample lists 110,000 or so clones, 85% to 95% occurring once. The CDR3 loop spans 15 amino acids. Per the germline V gene, CDR1 is SGHTA and CDR2 is FQGNSA. After removal of 4 bases from V and 3 bases from J, the junction contained 9 bases not matched to a gene. The sequences come from peripheral blood, collected at surgery. The chain couples TRBV7-2 to TRBJ2-7; 7 positions match TRBD2. The source of this sequence is a boy under two years old with hemimegalencephaly and intractable seizures. CDR3 sequence reads: CASSSSAGAVYEQYF. The CDR3 bases are TGTGCCAGCAGCTCCTCTGCGGGAGCGGTCTACGAGCAGTACTTC.